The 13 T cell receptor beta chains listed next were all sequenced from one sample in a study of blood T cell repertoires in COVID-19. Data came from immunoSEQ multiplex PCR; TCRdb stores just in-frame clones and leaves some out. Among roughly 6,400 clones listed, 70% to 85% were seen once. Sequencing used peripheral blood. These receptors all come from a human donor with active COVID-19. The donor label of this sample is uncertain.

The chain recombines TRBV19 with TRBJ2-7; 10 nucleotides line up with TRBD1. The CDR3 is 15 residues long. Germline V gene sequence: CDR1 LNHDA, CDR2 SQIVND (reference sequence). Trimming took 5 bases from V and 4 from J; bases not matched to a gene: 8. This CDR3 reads CASSRKTGGNYEQYF. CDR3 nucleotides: TGTGCCAGTAGTCGGAAGACAGGGGGCAATTACGAGCAGTACTTC. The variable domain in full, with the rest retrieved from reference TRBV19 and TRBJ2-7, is DGGITQSPKYLFRKEGQNVTLSCEQNLNHDAMYWYRQDPGQGLRLIYYSQIVNDFQKGDIAEGYSVSREKKESFPLTVTSAQKNPTAFYLCASSRKTGGNYEQYFGPGTRLTVT.

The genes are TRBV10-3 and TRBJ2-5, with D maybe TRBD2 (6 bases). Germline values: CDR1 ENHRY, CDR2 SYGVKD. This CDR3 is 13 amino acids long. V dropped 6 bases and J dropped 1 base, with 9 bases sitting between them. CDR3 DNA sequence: TGTGCCATCAGCCTAGCGTCCCAAGAGACCCAGTACTTC. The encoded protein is CAISLASQETQYF.

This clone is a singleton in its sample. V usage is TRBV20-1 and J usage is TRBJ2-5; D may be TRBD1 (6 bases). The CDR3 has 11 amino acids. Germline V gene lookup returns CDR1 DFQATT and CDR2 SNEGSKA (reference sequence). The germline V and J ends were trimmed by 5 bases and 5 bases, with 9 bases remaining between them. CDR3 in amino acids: CSAPQGETQYF. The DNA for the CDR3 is TGCAGTGCTCCCCAGGGGGAGACCCAGTACTTC.

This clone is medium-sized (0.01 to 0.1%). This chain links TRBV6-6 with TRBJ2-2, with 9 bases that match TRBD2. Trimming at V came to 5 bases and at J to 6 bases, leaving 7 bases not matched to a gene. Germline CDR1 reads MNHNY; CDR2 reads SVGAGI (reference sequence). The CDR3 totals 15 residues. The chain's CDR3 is CASSLPLAGPGELFF. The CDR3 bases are TGTGCCAGCAGTCTCCCCCTAGCGGGACCCGGGGAGCTGTTTTTT.

CDR3 bases: TGTGCCAGCAGCTTAGGCCTTACGGGAGGAGGCAATGAGCAGTTCTTC. Translation gives CASSLGLTGGGNEQFF. The chain couples TRBV11-3 to TRBJ2-1; the match to TRBD2 covers 7 bases. The CDR3 spans 16 residues. V was pared by 1 base and J by 6 bases, with 9 bases of the junction left unmatched. Germline CDR1 SGHNT, CDR2 YENEEA.

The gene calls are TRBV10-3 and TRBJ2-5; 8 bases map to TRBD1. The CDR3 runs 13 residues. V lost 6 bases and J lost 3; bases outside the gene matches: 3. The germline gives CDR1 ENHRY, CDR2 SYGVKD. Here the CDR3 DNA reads TGTGCCATCAGGGACAGGGTAAAAGAGACCCAGTACTTC. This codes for CAIRDRVKETQYF.

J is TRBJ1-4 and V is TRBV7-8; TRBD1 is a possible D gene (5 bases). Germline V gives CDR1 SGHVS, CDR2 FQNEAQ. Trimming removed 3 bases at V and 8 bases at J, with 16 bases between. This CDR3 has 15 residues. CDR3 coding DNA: TGTGCCAGCAGCTTGCGTCGGGGGATGTTAGAAAAACTGTTTTTT. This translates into CASSLRRGMLEKLFF.

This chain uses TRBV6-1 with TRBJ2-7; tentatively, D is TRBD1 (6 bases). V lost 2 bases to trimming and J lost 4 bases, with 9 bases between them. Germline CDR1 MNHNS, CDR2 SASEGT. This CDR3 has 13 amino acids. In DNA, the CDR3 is TGTGCCAGCAGTGAACACAGGGCTTACGAGCAGTACTTC. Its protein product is CASSEHRAYEQYF.

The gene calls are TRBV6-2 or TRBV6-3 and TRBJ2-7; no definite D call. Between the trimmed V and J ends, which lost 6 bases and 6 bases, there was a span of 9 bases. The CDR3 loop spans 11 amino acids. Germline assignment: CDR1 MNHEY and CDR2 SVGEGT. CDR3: CASSPRSEQYF. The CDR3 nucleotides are TGTGCCAGCAGCCCCAGGTCCGAGCAGTACTTC.

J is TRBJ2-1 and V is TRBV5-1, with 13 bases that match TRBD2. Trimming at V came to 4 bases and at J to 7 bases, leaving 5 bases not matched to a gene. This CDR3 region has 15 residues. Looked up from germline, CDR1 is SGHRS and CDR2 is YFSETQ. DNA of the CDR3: TGCGCCAGCAGCCTGGGACTAGCGGGAAGGAATGAGCAGTTCTTC. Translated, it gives CASSLGLAGRNEQFF.

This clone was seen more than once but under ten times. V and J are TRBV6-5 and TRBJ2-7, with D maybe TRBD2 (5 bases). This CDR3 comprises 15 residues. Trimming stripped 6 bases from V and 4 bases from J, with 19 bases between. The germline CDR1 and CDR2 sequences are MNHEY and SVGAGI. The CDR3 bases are TGTGCCAGCAGCCAAGGACTGTCTATTTGGTACGAGCAGTACTTC. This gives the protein CASSQGLSIWYEQYF.

The CDR3 bases are TGTGCCACCAGCAACCCTGACAGGGGCACAGATACGCAGTATTTT. Protein product: CATSNPDRGTDTQYF. The chain recombines TRBV15 with TRBJ2-3, with 7 bases lining up with TRBD1. The CDR3 runs 15 residues. Germline V gives CDR1 LNHNV, CDR2 YYDKDF (reference sequence). Trimming took 4 bases from V and 1 from J; bases not matched to a gene: 5. The full variable domain, rest sourced from reference TRBV15 and TRBJ2-3, is DAMVIQNPRYQVTQFGKPVTLSCSQTLNHNVMYWYQQKSSQAPKLLFHYYDKDFNNEADTPDNFQSRRPNTSFCFLDIRSPGLGDTAMYLCATSNPDRGTDTQYFGPGTRLTVL.

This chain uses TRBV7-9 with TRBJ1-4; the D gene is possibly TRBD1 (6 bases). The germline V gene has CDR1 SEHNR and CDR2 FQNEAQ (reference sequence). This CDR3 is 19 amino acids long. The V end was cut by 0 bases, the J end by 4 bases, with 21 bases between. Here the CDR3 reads CASSLARLGGGGRNEKLFF. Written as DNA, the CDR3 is TGTGCCAGCAGCTTAGCGCGACTTGGTGGCGGGGGGCGTAATGAAAAACTGTTTTTT.